The 10 T cell receptor beta chains reported below all come from one sample, sequenced in a study of shared clonotypes between healthy human individuals. The repertoire was sequenced with immunoSEQ multiplex PCR; TCRdb's copy has only in-frame clones and lacks some. The sample lists over a million clones, roughly 96% occurring once. Material: naive CD4+ T cells sorted from blood. Subset reported: CD45RA+ positively selected. The receptors shown here come from a man younger than 45 in good health.

As to this clone: Other DNA sequences from this sample encode an identical CDR3 as well. The chain is built from TRBV7-9 and TRBJ2-7; 7 bases are shared with TRBD1. Germline CDR1 and CDR2: SEHNR and FQNEAQ (reference sequence). The CDR3 extends over 12 amino acids. The junction had 2 bases not matched to a gene; V was cut back by 5 bases and J by 4 bases. CDR3 residues: CASSPTGYEQYF. The CDR3 DNA reads as TGTGCCAGCAGCCCGACAGGGTACGAGCAGTACTTC.

The chain is built from TRBV5-1 and TRBJ2-5, with D unresolved. Looked up from germline, CDR1 is SGHRS and CDR2 is YFSETQ. The length of the CDR3 is 13 residues. The V gene lost 0 bases and the J gene lost 6 bases, with 9 bases spanning the gap. The CDR3 bases are TGCGCCAGCAGCTTGGTGGGTAGCCAGACCCAGTACTTC. Protein: CASSLVGSQTQYF.

This sequence joins TRBV6-4 and TRBJ2-7, with 11 bases identical to TRBD1. This CDR3 region has 13 residues. V was clipped by 6 bases and J by 8 bases; unmatched bases: 6. Germline V lookup: CDR1 MRHNA, CDR2 SNTAGT. The CDR3 DNA follows: TGTGCCAGCAGCGAGGACAGGGGGCGACAGCAGTACTTC. This codes for CASSEDRGRQQYF.

As to this clone: Other DNA sequences in the sample encode the same CDR3. The V call is TRBV20-1, the J call TRBJ2-1, with D maybe TRBD2 (5 bases). From germline, CDR1 is DFQATT and CDR2 SNEGSKA (reference sequence). Between the trimmed V and J ends, which lost 6 bases and 5 bases, there was a span of 8 bases. The CDR3 covers 11 residues. The CDR3 loop reads CSAAGDNEQFF. The CDR3 nucleotides read TGCAGTGCCGCCGGGGACAATGAGCAGTTCTTC.

This chain uses TRBV6-1 with TRBJ2-3, with 15 bases aligning to TRBD2. The CDR3 extends over 15 amino acids. Germline loops: CDR1 MNHNS, CDR2 SASEGT. The V gene end was trimmed by 6 bases and the J gene end by 4 bases; junction bases not matched to a gene: 2. This CDR3 is CASSGLAGGSDTQYF. CDR3 DNA: TGTGCCAGCAGCGGACTAGCGGGAGGGTCAGATACGCAGTATTTT.

This rearrangement joins TRBV29-1 to TRBJ1-1; D not resolved. Deletions cut 5 bases from V and 12 bases from J, with 10 bases between. The length of the CDR3 is 9 residues. From germline, CDR1 is SQVTM and CDR2 ANQGSEA. CDR3 residues: CSVFEEPFF. The CDR3 nucleotides read TGCAGCGTTTTCGAGGAGCCTTTCTTT.

The CDR3 sequence: CASSVPGVGELFF. CDR3 DNA sequence: TGTGCCAGCAGCGTTCCAGGGGTGGGGGAGCTGTTTTTT. The chain recombines TRBV7-9 with TRBJ2-2; maybe TRBD1 (6 bases). Looked up from germline, CDR1 is SEHNR and CDR2 is FQNEAQ (reference sequence). Deletions cut 5 bases from V and 8 bases from J, with 12 bases between. The CDR3 extends over 13 amino acids.

The chain joins TRBV9 to TRBJ1-1; D is uncertain. CDR3 size: 13 residues. Germline V gives CDR1 SGDLS, CDR2 YYNGEE. The V end was cut by 2 bases, the J end by 6 bases, with 11 bases between. The CDR3: CASSVGLFSEAFF. DNA for the CDR3: TGTGCCAGCAGCGTTGGACTTTTCTCTGAAGCTTTCTTT. The whole variable domain, filled in from reference TRBV9 and TRBJ1-1, reads DSGVTQTPKHLITATGQRVTLRCSPRSGDLSVYWYQQSLDQGLQFLIQYYNGEERAKGNILERFSAQQFPDLHSELNLSSLELGDSALYFCASSVGLFSEAFFGQGTRLTVV.

This clone was seen a single time. V gene TRBV2 combines with J gene TRBJ2-1, with 11 nucleotides matching TRBD2. Germline V gives CDR1 SNHLY, CDR2 FYNNEI. Trimming at V came to 4 bases and at J to 3 bases, leaving 23 bases not matched to a gene. The CDR3 has 22 residues. CDR3 in DNA: TGTGCCAGCAGTGTCAATAGGAAGGGAAACAAGGTAGCGGGAGGGCGCTACAATGAGCAGTTCTTC. Translation: CASSVNRKGNKVAGGRYNEQFF.

The chain uses TRBV19 and TRBJ1-5, with TRBD1 identical over 11 bases. This CDR3 is built from 17 residues. Trimming took 3 bases from V and 4 from J; bases not matched to a gene: 8. Looked up from germline, CDR1 is LNHDA and CDR2 is SQIVND (reference sequence). The CDR3 DNA reads TGTGCCAGTAGTATCTCCGGGACAGGGGGACCGAATCAGCCCCAGCATTTT. Protein sequence: CASSISGTGGPNQPQHF.